Below, 13 T cell receptor beta chains from the same sample are listed, as sequenced in a study of monozygotic twins with inflammatory bowel disease (dated by TCRdb to between 2019 and 2020). Library preparation was by 5' RACE. The sequencing machine was an Illumina HiSeq 2500. TCRdb reprocessed the sequencing reads and holds a single record per CDR3 protein sequence, with no DNA. This sample's table lists 300,000 to 450,000 distinct CDR3 sequences. The biggest ten clones account for about 2.5% of the sample. Source material: blood. These receptor sequences come from a human donor with ulcerative colitis or Crohn's disease, or a healthy co-twin of an affected twin (not recorded which).

This chain uses TRBV25-1 with TRBJ2-2; TCRdb gives TRBD2 as the D gene, but with no DNA this cannot be confirmed. CDR1 and CDR2 from the germline V gene are MGHDK and SYGVNS. This CDR3 region has 15 residues. The CDR3 is CASSRGRQNTGELFF.

The rearrangement joins TRBV4-1 to TRBJ1-5. The germline CDR1 and CDR2 sequences are MGHRA and YSYEKL. CDR3 length equals 13 residues. Here the CDR3 reads CASSHLSGQPQHF.

The V gene is TRBV29-1, the J gene TRBJ2-3; TCRdb returns TRBD1, unconfirmable since there is no DNA. This CDR3 region has 14 residues. The germline V gene has CDR1 SQVTM and CDR2 ANQGSEA. CDR3 amino acids: CSVDGGGGTDTQYF.

The rearrangement uses TRBV19 and TRBJ2-1; TCRdb outputs TRBD2, but without DNA this stays unchecked. The germline V gene encodes CDR1 LNHDA and CDR2 SQIVND (reference sequence). This CDR3 has 16 residues. The CDR3 loop is CASRTSGGPTYNEQFF.

This rearrangement joins TRBV19 to TRBJ2-7; without DNA, the TCRdb call of TRBD1 cannot be checked. CDR3 length: 15 residues. Germline V gene lookup returns CDR1 LNHDA and CDR2 SQIVND (reference sequence). CDR3 region: CASSIPAGGHNEQYF.

The chain combines TRBV20-1 with TRBJ1-4; the TCRdb D gene call, TRBD1, has no DNA to confirm it. The CDR3 has 12 residues. Germline CDR1 and CDR2: DFQATT and SNEGSKA (reference sequence). CDR3 region: CSAPDRLEKLFF.

This rearrangement joins TRBV2 to TRBJ1-5; as DNA is missing, the TRBD1 call by TCRdb cannot be tested. From germline, CDR1 is SNHLY and CDR2 FYNNEI. The length of the CDR3 is 14 residues. Here the CDR3 reads CASSRSTGRQPQHF.

This sequence joins TRBV7-3 and TRBJ2-5. This CDR3 has 13 amino acids. Germline CDR1 reads SGHTA; CDR2 reads FQGTGA. This CDR3 is CASSQGQLETQYF. Using reference TRBV7-3 and TRBJ2-5 for the parts outside the CDR3, the full variable domain is GAGVSQTPSNKVTEKGKYVELRCDPISGHTALYWYRQSLGQGPEFLIYFQGTGAADDSGLPNDRFFAVRPEGSVSTLKIQRTERGDSAVYLCASSQGQLETQYFGPGTRLLVL.

The chain carries TRBV27 and TRBJ1-5; as DNA is missing, the TRBD1 call by TCRdb cannot be tested. Germline V gives CDR1 MNHEY, CDR2 SMNVEV (reference sequence). This CDR3 has 14 amino acids. CDR3 in amino acids: CASSFQVGDQPQHF.

The chain recombines TRBV5-1 with TRBJ2-3; TCRdb indicates TRBD1, and absent DNA this call remains unverified. The germline V gene encodes CDR1 SGHRS and CDR2 YFSETQ. This CDR3 is built from 16 residues. Here the CDR3 reads CASSRLGGLITDTQYF.

V gene TRBV4-3 combines with J gene TRBJ1-2; TCRdb's D call of TRBD1 is untestable without DNA. CDR1 is LGHNA and CDR2 is YSLEER in the germline V gene. The length of the CDR3 is 15 residues. The CDR3 here is CASSQVRQGTYGYTF.

This sequence joins TRBV25-1 and TRBJ2-2; TCRdb indicates TRBD1, and absent DNA this call remains unverified. This CDR3 is 13 amino acids long. CDR1 is MGHDK and CDR2 is SYGVNS in the germline V gene. The CDR3 reads CATGDMLTGELFF.

The genes are TRBV20-1 and TRBJ1-6. Germline V CDR1 and CDR2: DFQATT, SNEGSKA (reference sequence). This CDR3 is built from 16 residues. CDR3 protein: CSASRSRDSYNSPLHF.